Listed below are T cell receptor beta chains from one sample, sequenced in a study of PD-1 blockade in classical Hodgkin lymphoma. Libraries were prepared by immunoSEQ multiplex PCR; TCRdb keeps only in-frame clonotypes and omits some of them. The table shows around 65,000 clones, with 85% to 90% occurring only once. Specimen: peripheral blood mononuclear cells (PBMCs), collected at baseline. The receptors originated from a human donor with classical Hodgkin lymphoma. CDR3s include the opening cysteine and the closing phenylalanine or tryptophan. D genes are given only for firm matches. Clone size is not always given. Where it is, it says once, few, many or a class for expanded clones.

j_call,v_call,d_call,clone_size,cdr3_nt,cdr3_aa
TRBJ1-1,TRBV6-5,.,.,TGTGCCAGCAGTTACTTATCATCAGACACTGAAGCTTTCTTT,CASSYLSSDTEAFF
TRBJ1-4,TRBV19,TRBD1,.,TGTGCCAGTAGTATAATGGAGGGGGCAGGTGAAAAACTGTTTTTT,CASSIMEGAGEKLFF
TRBJ2-3,TRBV2,TRBD1,.,TGTGCCAGCAGCCCGACAGGGACACGCACAGATACGCAGTATTTT,CASSPTGTRTDTQYF
TRBJ2-1,TRBV5-1,TRBD2,.,TGCGCCAGCAGCACCCGGGTAACTAGCGGGGGTACCTATGAGCAGTTCTTC,CASSTRVTSGGTYEQFF
TRBJ2-3,TRBV5-1,.,.,TGCGCCAGCAGCCCGAGACAGTACACAGATACGCAGTATTTT,CASSPRQYTDTQYF
TRBJ2-7,TRBV23-1,TRBD1,once,TGCGCCAGCAGCCCGAGGCGGGGACAGGGCCCTCTTTCCTCCTACGAGCAGTACTTC,CASSPRRGQGPLSSYEQYF
TRBJ2-1,TRBV30,.,once,TGTGCCTGGAGTTTTGGAACTATAAACAATGAGCAGTTCTTC,CAWSFGTINNEQFF
TRBJ1-1,TRBV18,.,.,TGTGCCAGCTCACCTGCTCCTTTGAACACTGAAGCTTTCTTT,CASSPAPLNTEAFF
TRBJ1-5,TRBV6-1,.,.,TGTGCCAGCAGCCCCGGTCGGAACAATCAGCCCCAGCATTTT,CASSPGRNNQPQHF
TRBJ2-3,TRBV5-4,TRBD1,.,TGTGCCAGCAGCTTCCGACAGGGTCTTAGGACAGATACGCAGTATTTT,CASSFRQGLRTDTQYF
TRBJ1-5,TRBV2,.,.,TGTGCCAGCAGTGGTCTCCAACACCCCAATCAGCCCCAGCATTTT,CASSGLQHPNQPQHF
TRBJ1-1,TRBV9,.,few,TGTGCCAGCAGCGTGGGGGCGTCAGACACTGAAGCTTTCTTT,CASSVGASDTEAFF
TRBJ2-2,TRBV7-2,.,.,TGTGCCAGCGGGCGGGGCTTACTCGCGAACACCGGGGAGCTGTTTTTT,CASGRGLLANTGELFF
TRBJ2-7,TRBV4-1,TRBD2,.,TGCGCCAGCAGCCAAGGTTGGGCGGGGGACCCCTACGAGCAGTACTTC,CASSQGWAGDPYEQYF
TRBJ1-1,TRBV5-4,TRBD1,.,TGTGCCAGCCGCAAACAGGGGAGCACTGAAGCTTTCTTT,CASRKQGSTEAFF
TRBJ2-6,TRBV6-5,.,.,TGTGCCAGCAGTGGGGGTGGGGCCAACGTCCTGACTTTC,CASSGGGANVLTF
TRBJ2-5,TRBV14,TRBD2,.,TGTGCCAGCAGCTTACTTCCGGGACTAGCGGGGGGGCCAGAGACCCAGTACTTC,CASSLLPGLAGGPETQYF
TRBJ2-3,TRBV11-2,.,.,TGTGCCAGCAGCTTGAAGGTGCTTAGCACAGATACGCAGTATTTT,CASSLKVLSTDTQYF
TRBJ2-3,TRBV4-1,.,.,TGCGCCAGCAGCCAAGGGCGTTGGAACACAGATACGCAGTATTTT,CASSQGRWNTDTQYF
TRBJ1-4,TRBV7-9,.,.,TGTGCCAGCAGCTCCCAAGAAAAACTGTTTTTT,CASSSQEKLFF
TRBJ2-5,TRBV11-2,.,.,TGTGCCAGCAGCTTAGGGGCCAACCAAGAGACCCAGTACTTC,CASSLGANQETQYF
TRBJ1-1,TRBV27,TRBD1,.,TGTGCCAGCAGTTTCGGGACAGCTAACACTGAAGCTTTCTTT,CASSFGTANTEAFF
TRBJ1-4,TRBV30,.,.,TGTGCCTGGAGCGGGGGCGGGGGAAAACTGTTTTTT,CAWSGGGGKLFF
TRBJ1-1,TRBV6-5,.,.,TGTGCCAGCAGCATGAATATCGGACACCAAGAAGCTTTCTTT,CASSMNIGHQEAFF
TRBJ2-1,TRBV25-1,TRBD1,.,TGTGCCAGCAGTGATTACAGGGGGCGCAGGAATGAGCAGTTCTTC,CASSDYRGRRNEQFF
TRBJ1-1,TRBV6-5,TRBD1,.,TGTGCCAGCAGTCTACAGGGGGCCCACACTGAAGCTTTCTTT,CASSLQGAHTEAFF
TRBJ2-7,TRBV6-1,.,.,TGTGCCAACAGACCCGGCAGCTCCTACGAGCAGTACTTC,CANRPGSSYEQYF
TRBJ2-2,TRBV30,.,.,TGTGCCTGGAATGCGGGGAACACCGGGGAGCTGTTTTTT,CAWNAGNTGELFF
TRBJ1-2,TRBV7-9,TRBD1,.,TGTGCCAGCAGCTTAGCCAGAGGACAGGGGGACGGCTACACCTTC,CASSLARGQGDGYTF
TRBJ1-1,TRBV18,.,.,TGTGCCTCTGGCGAGCAGGCGGACACTGAAGCTTTCTTT,CASGEQADTEAFF
TRBJ2-7,TRBV30,TRBD2,.,TGTGCCTGGAGTGTAGAAGACTGGGACTACGAGCAGTGCTTC,CAWSVEDWDYEQCF
TRBJ2-2,TRBV29-1,.,.,TGCAGCGCCGGCCGGTCCGGGGAGCTGTTTTTT,CSAGRSGELFF
TRBJ1-3,TRBV30,TRBD1,.,TGTGCCTGGAGTGTAGGACAGGGCTCTGGAAACACCATATATTTT,CAWSVGQGSGNTIYF
TRBJ2-3,TRBV7-6,TRBD1,.,TGTGCCAGCAGCTCGGACAGGGTAGGGTCGGATACGCAGTATTTT,CASSSDRVGSDTQYF
TRBJ2-3,TRBV10-2,TRBD2,once,TGCGCCACACGGACTAGCGGGGGGGCTCGCGCAGATACGCAGTATTTT,CATRTSGGARADTQYF
TRBJ1-1,TRBV29-1,TRBD1,.,TGCAGCGTGTGGACAGGGTGGGGGCATGGGGCTTTCTTT,CSVWTGWGHGAFF
TRBJ1-2,TRBV7-6,.,once,TGTGCCAGCAGCCAAGGGACCGAGACTAACTATGGCTACACCTTC,CASSQGTETNYGYTF
TRBJ2-1,TRBV5-3,.,.,TGTGCCAGAAGCGGGGTCTCGGGGTACTTCGAGCAGTTCTTC,CARSGVSGYFEQFF
TRBJ1-1,TRBV7-2,.,.,TGTGCCAGCAGCTTAGTGTGGGGGGGCGCGTACACTGAAGCTTTCTTT,CASSLVWGGAYTEAFF
TRBJ1-3,TRBV29-1,.,few,TGCAGCGTGCAAATCCTGGGTGGGAGCACCATATATTTT,CSVQILGGSTIYF
TRBJ2-7,TRBV9,.,.,TGTGCCAGCAGCGTAGGGCCCAGGAGCGAATACGAGCAGTACTTC,CASSVGPRSEYEQYF
TRBJ1-1,TRBV19,.,.,TGTGCCAGTAGTATGGGATGGGGGATGAACACTGAAGCTTTCTTT,CASSMGWGMNTEAFF
TRBJ2-1,TRBV6-4,.,.,TGTGCCAGCAGTGCGCGAACAGACGTCTCCTACAATGAGCAGTTCTTC,CASSARTDVSYNEQFF
TRBJ2-5,TRBV25-1,.,.,TGTGCCAGCAGTGAATTAGACGGCGTACTAGCCCAGGTCGAGGTGTACTTC,CASSELDGVLAQVEVYF
TRBJ2-1,TRBV5-1,.,.,TGCGCCAGCAGCTTGGACGACCTCTACAATGAGCAGTTCTTC,CASSLDDLYNEQFF
TRBJ1-5,TRBV7-8,.,.,TGTGCCAGCAGCTTATCTATACATACAGCTCTCAATCAGCCCCAGCATTTT,CASSLSIHTALNQPQHF